The text below deals with one TCR beta chain. Allocation to cohorts depended on clinical history reported by the participants. The data derive from a study of blood T cell repertoires in COVID-19. Study in general: PBMCs, B-cell-depleted T cells, or T cells provided the cDNA or gDNA that made up the material.

Source study methods: Nucleated cell number was recorded as an estimate derived from reference gene primer amplification. Clones were read by immunoSEQ multiplex PCR, and TCRdb kept only the in-frame ones, dropping some. That table is the source of V, J and clone size, and D and trimming were worked out from the DNA. Altogether roughly 430,000 clones are present, roughly 90% being singletons, with the ten largest covering around 1.9%. Germline V gene lookup returns CDR1 SNHLY and CDR2 FYNNEI. The CDR3 is 15 residues long. The V gene lost 10 bases and the J gene lost 8 bases, with 26 bases spanning the gap.

The sequence was collected from a middle-aged woman with acute COVID-19. The J gene is TRBJ1-2, the V gene TRBV2; the D gene is possibly TRBD1 (5 bases). The sample comprised PBMCs or T cells enriched from blood (not recorded which). This CDR3 reads CAITINQGGVYGYTF. CDR3 nucleotide sequence: TGTGCCATCACAATAAACCAGGGAGGGGTTTACGGCTACACCTTC.